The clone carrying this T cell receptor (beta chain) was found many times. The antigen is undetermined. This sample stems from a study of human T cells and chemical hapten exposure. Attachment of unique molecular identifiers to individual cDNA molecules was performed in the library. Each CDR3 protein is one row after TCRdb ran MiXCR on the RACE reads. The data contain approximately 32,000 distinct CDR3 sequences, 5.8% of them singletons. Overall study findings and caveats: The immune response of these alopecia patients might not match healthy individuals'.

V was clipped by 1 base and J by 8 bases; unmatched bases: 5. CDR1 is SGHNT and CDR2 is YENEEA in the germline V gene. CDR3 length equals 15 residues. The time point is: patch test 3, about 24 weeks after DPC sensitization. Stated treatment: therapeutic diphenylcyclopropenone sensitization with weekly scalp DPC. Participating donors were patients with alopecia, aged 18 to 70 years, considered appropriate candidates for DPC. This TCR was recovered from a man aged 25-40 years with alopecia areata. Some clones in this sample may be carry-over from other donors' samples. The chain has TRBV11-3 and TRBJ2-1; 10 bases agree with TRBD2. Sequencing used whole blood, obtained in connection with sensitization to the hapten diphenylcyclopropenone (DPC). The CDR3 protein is CASSLGVAGGYEQFF. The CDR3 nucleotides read TGTGCCAGCAGCTTAGGGGTAGCGGGAGGCTATGAGCAGTTCTTC.